These 30 T cell receptor beta chains came from one sample sequenced in a study of shared clonotypes between healthy human individuals. Repertoires were generated with immunoSEQ multiplex PCR, while TCRdb's copy carries only in-frame clones and drops some. Among approximately 530,000 clones listed, 95% to 96% were seen once. The sequenced material came from naive CD4+ T cells sorted from blood. Subset in this sample: CD45RA+ positively selected. The origin of the receptors is a woman aged 25-40 years in good health.

A single count supports this clone. V usage is TRBV29-1 and J usage is TRBJ2-7; 7 bases are shared with TRBD2. Germline V gives CDR1 SQVTM, CDR2 ANQGSEA. With V trimmed by 4 bases and J by 2 bases, 8 bases remained unmatched. The length of the CDR3 is 14 residues. The CDR3 DNA reads as TGCAGCGTTGCCTACGGGGAGGGGCCCTACGAGCAGTACTTC. It specifies CSVAYGEGPYEQYF.

The chain uses TRBV29-1 and TRBJ2-3; 7 bases agree with TRBD2. Germline V gives CDR1 SQVTM, CDR2 ANQGSEA. The ends lost 4 bases at V and 1 base at J; junction bases unmatched: 8. This CDR3 is built from 15 residues. CDR3 sequence (DNA): TGCAGCGTTGCGCCGGCTAGCGGCCGCACAGATACGCAGTATTTT. Translation gives CSVAPASGRTDTQYF.

The gene calls are TRBV7-8 and TRBJ1-1, with a weak D call TRBD1 (6 bases). There are 15 residues in the CDR3. Germline assignment: CDR1 SGHVS and CDR2 FQNEAQ. Trimming removed 1 base from V and 0 bases from J, with 9 bases in between. CDR3 sequence reads: CASSLVGGMNTEAFF. CDR3 coding DNA: TGTGCCAGCAGCTTAGTCGGGGGCATGAACACTGAAGCTTTCTTT.

The chain has TRBV19 and TRBJ2-1, with 13 bases that match TRBD2. The length of the CDR3 is 17 residues. Germline-derived CDR1 and CDR2 are LNHDA and SQIVND (reference sequence). The junction had 11 bases not matched to a gene; V was cut back by 5 bases and J by 7 bases. CDR3 sequence reads: CASSEGLAGWGFNEQFF. CDR3 DNA: TGTGCCAGTAGTGAGGGACTAGCGGGATGGGGCTTTAATGAGCAGTTCTTC.

J is TRBJ2-1 and V is TRBV19; D may be TRBD1 or TRBD2 (5 bases each). V lost 3 bases and J lost 10, with 13 bases in between. This CDR3 has 13 residues. Germline loops: CDR1 LNHDA, CDR2 SQIVND (reference sequence). CDR3: CASSILRGGEQFF. DNA for the CDR3: TGTGCCAGTAGTATCCTCCGTGGGGGAGAGCAGTTCTTC.

V and J are TRBV28 and TRBJ1-4; TRBD1 matches 7 bases. Looked up from germline, CDR1 is MDHEN and CDR2 is SYDVKM. CDR3 length equals 15 residues. The ends lost 4 bases at V and 7 bases at J; junction bases unmatched: 9. Written as DNA, the CDR3 is TGTGCCAGCAGTTCCCCGGCAGGGGGGACTGAAAAACTGTTTTTT. Its translation: CASSSPAGGTEKLFF.

This chain connects TRBV28 to TRBJ2-3, with 8 bases that match TRBD2. Trimming removed 9 bases from V and 2 bases from J; junction bases left unmatched: 7. Germline CDR1 reads MDHEN; CDR2 reads SYDVKM. The CDR3 is 14 residues long. In DNA, the CDR3 is TGTGCCAGTCTAACTAGCGGAAACACAGATACGCAGTATTTT. This codes for CASLTSGNTDTQYF.

This chain links TRBV6-1 with TRBJ1-2; D is perhaps TRBD1 (6 bases). Germline V gives CDR1 MNHNS, CDR2 SASEGT. V was shortened by 8 bases and J by 3 bases, with 13 bases between the two germline ends. CDR3 size: 13 residues. The CDR3 DNA follows: TGTGCCAGCCTTAACAGGGTATACTATGGCTACACCTTC. This codes for CASLNRVYYGYTF.

The chain carries TRBV27 and TRBJ1-5; perhaps TRBD1 as D (6 bases). CDR3 length: 10 residues. V dropped 9 bases and J dropped 11 bases, with 11 bases sitting between them. Looked up from germline, CDR1 is MNHEY and CDR2 is SMNVEV (reference sequence). This CDR3 is CARPDRTQHF. CDR3 DNA: TGTGCCAGGCCAGACAGGACCCAGCATTTT.

The chain couples TRBV4-1 to TRBJ1-2; no clear D. This CDR3 spans 16 amino acids. V lost 5 bases, J lost 3 bases, and 19 bases lay in between. Germline CDR1 is MGHRA and CDR2 is YSYEKL. The CDR3 DNA sequence: TGCGCCAGCAGCAGCCGAACCGCCCTGGCGTACTATGGCTACACCTTC. It encodes CASSSRTALAYYGYTF.

The chain recombines TRBV19 with TRBJ2-7, with D possibly being TRBD2 (5 bases). Per germline, CDR1 LNHDA and CDR2 SQIVND (reference sequence). V was cut by 4 bases and J by 2 bases, with 12 bases left in between. The CDR3 is made up of 14 amino acids. CDR3 in DNA: TGTGCCAGTAGTACCGGACTCCCGGCCTACGAGCAGTACTTC. It specifies CASSTGLPAYEQYF. The full variable domain, in which reference TRBV19 and TRBJ2-7 provide the parts outside the CDR3, is DGGITQSPKYLFRKEGQNVTLSCEQNLNHDAMYWYRQDPGQGLRLIYYSQIVNDFQKGDIAEGYSVSREKKESFPLTVTSAQKNPTAFYLCASSTGLPAYEQYFGPGTRLTVT.

The V call is TRBV4-1, the J call TRBJ2-1; TRBD2 matches at 7 bases. Germline trimming cut 1 base from V and 2 bases from J; bases unmatched to any gene: 5. CDR3 length: 16 residues. Germline loops: CDR1 MGHRA, CDR2 YSYEKL. The CDR3 DNA follows: TGCGCCAGCAGCCAAGGACCCGGGAGGACCTACAATGAGCAGTTCTTC. Translated: CASSQGPGRTYNEQFF.

The V gene is TRBV5-6, the J gene TRBJ2-5, with 9 bases fitting TRBD1. The end of the DNA is better explained by TRBJ2-7, so the J call may be wrong. Germline values: CDR1 SGHDT, CDR2 YYEEEE. This CDR3 has 13 residues. CDR3 loop: CASSSGTGLEQYF. The CDR3 DNA reads as TGTGCCAGCAGCTCCGGGACAGGGCTCGAGCAGTACTTC.

This chain connects TRBV6-1 to TRBJ2-3, with 7 bases fitting TRBD2. The CDR3 runs to 15 residues. J lost 2 bases, V lost 3 bases, and 5 bases had no gene match. Germline CDR1 and CDR2: MNHNS and SASEGT. The chain's CDR3 is CASSDPAGFTDTQYF. The CDR3 DNA reads as TGTGCCAGCAGTGATCCAGCGGGATTCACAGATACGCAGTATTTT.

The rearrangement joins TRBV2 to TRBJ2-7, with D unresolved. Germline-derived CDR1 and CDR2 are SNHLY and FYNNEI. This CDR3 contains 13 residues. V was clipped by 0 bases and J by 3 bases, with 6 bases between them. The CDR3 here is CASSEARYYEQYF. For the CDR3, the DNA is TGTGCCAGCAGTGAAGCACGCTACTACGAGCAGTACTTC.

The chain links TRBV27 to TRBJ2-7; 10 positions agree with TRBD2. Trimming took 5 bases from V and 0 from J; bases not matched to a gene: 4. In germline, CDR1 is MNHEY, CDR2 SMNVEV (reference sequence). The CDR3 sequence is 15 residues long. DNA of the CDR3: TGTGCCAGCAGTACGCTAGCGGGAGCCTCCTACGAGCAGTACTTC. Amino acids: CASSTLAGASYEQYF.

CDR3 protein: CASSAGTSGASTDTQYF. The CDR3 DNA follows: TGCGCCAGCAGCGCCGGGACTAGCGGAGCTAGCACAGATACGCAGTATTTT. The V gene is TRBV10-1, the J gene TRBJ2-3; TRBD2 agrees at 11 bases. The CDR3 consists of 17 residues. V lost 6 bases, J lost 0 bases, and 8 bases stayed unmatched. Germline loops: CDR1 WNHNN, CDR2 SYGVQD (reference sequence).

V is TRBV5-1 and J is TRBJ1-5; the match to TRBD1 covers 8 bases. Per germline, CDR1 SGHRS and CDR2 YFSETQ. The CDR3 has 15 residues. The V gene end was trimmed by 4 bases and the J gene end by 3 bases; junction bases not matched to a gene: 6. CDR3 loop: CASSRGTGHNQPQHF. CDR3 nucleotides: TGCGCCAGCAGCCGAGGGACAGGACACAATCAGCCCCAGCATTTT.

This clone was seen only once. The rearrangement uses TRBV5-1 and TRBJ2-5, with 8 bases aligning to TRBD1. There are 17 residues in the CDR3. V shed 4 bases and J 0 bases; nucleotides not matched to a gene: 11. Germline CDR1 and CDR2: SGHRS and YFSETQ. Here the CDR3 reads CASSHPGQGINQETQYF. The CDR3 DNA is TGCGCCAGCAGCCACCCCGGACAGGGAATAAACCAAGAGACCCAGTACTTC.

The chain carries TRBV5-4 and TRBJ1-5; no firm D call. Germline loops: CDR1 SGHNT, CDR2 YYREEE (reference sequence). Trimming removed 2 bases at V and 4 bases at J, with 16 bases between. The CDR3 is 16 residues long. The CDR3 loop reads CASSFTPPRNNQPQHF. DNA of the CDR3: TGTGCCAGCAGCTTCACCCCCCCGAGGAATAATCAGCCCCAGCATTTT.

V is TRBV9 and J is TRBJ2-1; possible D gene TRBD2, 5 bases. Trimming left V 2 bases short and J 0 bases short, with 12 bases between. The CDR3 length is 16 residues. From germline, CDR1 is SGDLS and CDR2 YYNGEE. The CDR3: CASSVGGRSSYNEQFF. CDR3 DNA: TGTGCCAGCAGCGTCGGCGGGCGGAGCTCCTACAATGAGCAGTTCTTC.

V usage is TRBV9 and J usage is TRBJ2-3, with D unclear. Trimming left V 2 bases short and J 0 bases short, with 16 bases between. In germline, CDR1 is SGDLS, CDR2 YYNGEE. This CDR3 contains 17 residues. CDR3 DNA: TGTGCCAGCAGCGTTACTATCGACACACCTAGCACAGATACGCAGTATTTT. Its translation is CASSVTIDTPSTDTQYF.

This chain joins TRBV7-3 and TRBJ2-3; 15 bases are shared with TRBD2. After removal of 4 bases from V and 4 bases from J, the junction contained 3 bases not matched to a gene. Germline CDR1 and CDR2: SGHTA and FQGTGA. The CDR3 contains 16 residues. The CDR3 sequence is CASSSGLAGGSDTQYF. CDR3 DNA: TGTGCCAGCAGCTCGGGACTAGCGGGAGGTTCAGATACGCAGTATTTT.

This rearrangement joins TRBV2 to TRBJ2-1, with 12 nucleotides matching TRBD2. V was clipped by 5 bases and J by 5 bases; unmatched bases: 1. Germline values: CDR1 SNHLY, CDR2 FYNNEI. The CDR3 is 14 residues long. The CDR3 DNA reads TGTGCCAGCAGTTGGACTAGCGGGAACAATGAGCAGTTCTTC. Its protein product is CASSWTSGNNEQFF. Full variable domain (remainder filled in from reference TRBV2 and TRBJ2-1): EPEVTQTPSHQVTQMGQEVILRCVPISNHLYFYWYRQILGQKVEFLVSFYNNEISEKSEIFDDQFSVERPDGSNFTLKIRSTKLEDSAMYFCASSWTSGNNEQFFGPGTRLTVL.

V usage is TRBV6-5 and J usage is TRBJ1-1, with a tentative D call TRBD1 (5 bases). Germline values: CDR1 MNHEY, CDR2 SVGAGI. The length of the CDR3 is 11 residues. Trimming left V 7 bases short and J 10 bases short, with 13 bases between. The CDR3 reads CASIGGLRAFF. DNA of the CDR3: TGTGCCAGCATTGGGGGATTAAGAGCTTTCTTT.

The chain uses TRBV20-1 and TRBJ1-2; D gene unclear. Trimming pared 1 base from V and 4 bases from J, leaving 4 bases between. CDR3 size: 11 residues. Looked up from germline, CDR1 is DFQATT and CDR2 is SNEGSKA (reference sequence). CDR3 in DNA: TGCAGTGCTAGAGGCGTCTATGGCTACACCTTC. As protein: CSARGVYGYTF.

The chain is built from TRBV5-1 and TRBJ1-2; no firm D call. The length of the CDR3 is 14 residues. Germline V gives CDR1 SGHRS, CDR2 YFSETQ. V was shortened by 4 bases and J by 3 bases, with 13 bases between the two germline ends. CDR3 sequence (DNA): TGCGCCAGCAGCCGGTTGGGATCGGACTATGGCTACACCTTC. It translates to CASSRLGSDYGYTF.

The genes are TRBV10-3 and TRBJ1-5; 9 bases align to TRBD1. In germline, CDR1 is ENHRY, CDR2 SYGVKD. The V and J ends lost 7 bases and 4 bases, in that order; junction bases with no gene match: 5. The CDR3 consists of 14 residues. In DNA form, the CDR3 reads TGTGCCATCAAAGGACAGGGGACGAATCAGCCCCAGCATTTT. Protein product: CAIKGQGTNQPQHF.

The V call is TRBV6-1, the J call TRBJ1-2, with D hard to call. V was pared by 8 bases and J by 8 bases, with 12 bases between. Germline lookup yields CDR1 MNHNS and CDR2 SASEGT. The CDR3 runs to 11 residues. This CDR3 is CASSWAGGYTF. CDR3 bases: TGTGCCAGCTCGTGGGCGGGGGGCTACACCTTC.

The rearrangement links TRBV10-3 to TRBJ2-7; 14 nucleotides agree with TRBD2. Germline V gene lookup returns CDR1 ENHRY and CDR2 SYGVKD. This CDR3 contains 16 residues. The V segment lost 2 bases and the J segment 4 bases; nucleotides outside the gene matches: 4. The DNA for the CDR3 is TGTGCCATCAGTGAGACAGGGACTAGCGGGAGTTACGAGCAGTACTTC. Residues: CAISETGTSGSYEQYF.